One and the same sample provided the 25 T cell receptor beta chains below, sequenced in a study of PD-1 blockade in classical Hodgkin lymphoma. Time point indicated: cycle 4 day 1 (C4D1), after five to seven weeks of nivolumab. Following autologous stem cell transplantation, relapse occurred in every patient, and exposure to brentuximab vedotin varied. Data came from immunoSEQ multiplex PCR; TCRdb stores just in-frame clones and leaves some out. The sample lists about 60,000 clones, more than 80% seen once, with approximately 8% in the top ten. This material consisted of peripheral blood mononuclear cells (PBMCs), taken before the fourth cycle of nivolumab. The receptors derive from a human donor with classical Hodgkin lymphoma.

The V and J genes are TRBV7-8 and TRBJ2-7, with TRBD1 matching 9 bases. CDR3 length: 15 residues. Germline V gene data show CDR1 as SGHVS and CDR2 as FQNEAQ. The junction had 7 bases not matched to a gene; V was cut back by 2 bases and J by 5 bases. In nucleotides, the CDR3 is TGTGCCAGCAGCTTACCCGGACAGGGGTGGGACGAGCAGTACTTC. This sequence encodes CASSLPGQGWDEQYF.

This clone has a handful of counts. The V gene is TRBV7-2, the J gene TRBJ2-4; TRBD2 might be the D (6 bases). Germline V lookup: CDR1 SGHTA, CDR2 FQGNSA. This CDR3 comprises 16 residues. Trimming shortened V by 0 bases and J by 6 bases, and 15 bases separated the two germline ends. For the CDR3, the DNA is TGTGCCAGCAGCTTAGCAAGGGGCGTCGGGGGAAACATTCAGTACTTC. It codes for CASSLARGVGGNIQYF.

CDR3 region: CASSQDKAQETQYF. The CDR3 bases are TGTGCCAGCAGCCAAGATAAGGCTCAGGAGACCCAGTACTTC. V is TRBV4-2 and J is TRBJ2-5; D not resolved. The CDR3 contains 14 residues. V lost 0 bases to trimming and J lost 5 bases, with 10 bases between them. Germline-derived CDR1 and CDR2 are LGHNA and YNFKEQ.

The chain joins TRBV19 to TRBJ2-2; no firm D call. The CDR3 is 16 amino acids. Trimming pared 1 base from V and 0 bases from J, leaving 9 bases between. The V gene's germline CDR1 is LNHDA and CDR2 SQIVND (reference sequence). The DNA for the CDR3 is TGTGCCAGTAGTATAGGTCAGGAGACGAACACCGGGGAGCTGTTTTTT. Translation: CASSIGQETNTGELFF.

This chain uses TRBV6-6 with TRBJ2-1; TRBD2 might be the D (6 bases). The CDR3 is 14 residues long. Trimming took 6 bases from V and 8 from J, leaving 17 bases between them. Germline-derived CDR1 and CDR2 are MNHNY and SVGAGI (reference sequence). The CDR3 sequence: CASREGSVMDEQFF. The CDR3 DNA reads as TGTGCCAGCAGGGAGGGATCAGTTATGGATGAGCAGTTCTTC.

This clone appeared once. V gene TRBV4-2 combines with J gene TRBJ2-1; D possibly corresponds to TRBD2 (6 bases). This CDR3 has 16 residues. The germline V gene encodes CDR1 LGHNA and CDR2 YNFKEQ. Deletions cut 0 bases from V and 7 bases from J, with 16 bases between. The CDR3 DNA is TGTGCCAGCAGCCAAGAGGGACTGGCGGGGCTGAATGAGCAGTTCTTC. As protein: CASSQEGLAGLNEQFF.

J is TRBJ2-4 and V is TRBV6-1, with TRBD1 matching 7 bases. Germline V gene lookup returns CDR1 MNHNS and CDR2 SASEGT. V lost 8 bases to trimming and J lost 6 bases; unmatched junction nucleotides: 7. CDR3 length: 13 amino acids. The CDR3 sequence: CASVEGARNIQYF. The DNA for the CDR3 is TGTGCCAGCGTCGAGGGGGCAAGAAACATTCAGTACTTC.

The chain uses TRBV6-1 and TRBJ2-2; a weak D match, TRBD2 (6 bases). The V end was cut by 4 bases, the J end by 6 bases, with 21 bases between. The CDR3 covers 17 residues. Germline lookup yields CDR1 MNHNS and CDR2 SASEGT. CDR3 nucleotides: TGTGCCAGCAGTGTTTGGGGGGTCAGTTTTTATTCCGGGGAGCTGTTTTTT. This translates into CASSVWGVSFYSGELFF.

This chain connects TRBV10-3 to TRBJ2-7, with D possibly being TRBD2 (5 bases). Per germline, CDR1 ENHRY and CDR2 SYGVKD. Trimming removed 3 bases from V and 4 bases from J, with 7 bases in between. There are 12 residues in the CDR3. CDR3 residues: CAISEEGYEQYF. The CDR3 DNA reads TGTGCCATCAGTGAAGAGGGATACGAGCAGTACTTC.

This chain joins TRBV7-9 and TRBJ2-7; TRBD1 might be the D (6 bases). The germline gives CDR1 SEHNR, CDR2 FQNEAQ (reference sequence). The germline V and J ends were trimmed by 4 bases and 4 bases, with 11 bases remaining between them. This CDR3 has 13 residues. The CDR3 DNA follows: TGTGCCAGCAGCTGGATACAGGGATACGAGCAGTACTTC. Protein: CASSWIQGYEQYF.

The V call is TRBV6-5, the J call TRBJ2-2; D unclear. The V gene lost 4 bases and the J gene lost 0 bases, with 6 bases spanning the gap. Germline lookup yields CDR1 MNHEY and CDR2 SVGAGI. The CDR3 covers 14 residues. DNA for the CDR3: TGTGCCAGCAGTTGGACCGCGAACACCGGGGAGCTGTTTTTT. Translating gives CASSWTANTGELFF.

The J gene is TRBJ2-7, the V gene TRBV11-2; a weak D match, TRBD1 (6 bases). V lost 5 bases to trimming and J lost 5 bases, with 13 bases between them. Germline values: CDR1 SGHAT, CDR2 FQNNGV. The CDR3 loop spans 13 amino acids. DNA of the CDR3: TGTGCCAGCAGCCCCCTACAGGGAAACGAGCAGTACTTC. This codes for CASSPLQGNEQYF.

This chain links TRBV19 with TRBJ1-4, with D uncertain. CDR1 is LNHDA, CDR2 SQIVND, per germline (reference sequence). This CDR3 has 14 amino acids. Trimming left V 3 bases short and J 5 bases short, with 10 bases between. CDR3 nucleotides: TGTGCCAGTAGTATGGGCAGCTTAAATGAAAAACTGTTTTTT. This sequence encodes CASSMGSLNEKLFF.

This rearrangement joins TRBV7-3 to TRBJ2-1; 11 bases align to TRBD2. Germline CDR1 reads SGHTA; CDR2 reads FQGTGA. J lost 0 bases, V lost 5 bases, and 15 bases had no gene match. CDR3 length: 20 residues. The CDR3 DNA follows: TGTGCCAGCAGCCCCCGCCCGGCTAGCGGGAGGTCCAGCTCCTACAATGAGCAGTTCTTC. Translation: CASSPRPASGRSSSYNEQFF.

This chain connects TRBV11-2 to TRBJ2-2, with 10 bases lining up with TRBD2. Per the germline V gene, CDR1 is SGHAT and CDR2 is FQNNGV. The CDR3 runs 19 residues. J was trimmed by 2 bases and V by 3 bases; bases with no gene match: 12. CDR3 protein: CASSFELAGHLINTGELFF. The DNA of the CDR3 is TGTGCCAGCAGCTTTGAACTAGCGGGACATCTCATAAACACCGGGGAGCTGTTTTTT.

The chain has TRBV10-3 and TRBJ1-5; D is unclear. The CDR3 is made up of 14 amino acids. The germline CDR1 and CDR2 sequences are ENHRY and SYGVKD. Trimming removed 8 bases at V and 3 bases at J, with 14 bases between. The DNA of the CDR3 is TGTGCCATCCAAGAAGCGGGGTCCAATCAGCCCCAGCATTTT. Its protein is CAIQEAGSNQPQHF.

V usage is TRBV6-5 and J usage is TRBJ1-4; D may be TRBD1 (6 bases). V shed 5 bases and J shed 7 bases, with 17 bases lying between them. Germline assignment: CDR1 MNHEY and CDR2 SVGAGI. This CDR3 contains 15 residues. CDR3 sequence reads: CASSPYNSGVEKLFF. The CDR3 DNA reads TGTGCCAGCAGTCCTTATAACTCAGGGGTTGAAAAACTGTTTTTT.

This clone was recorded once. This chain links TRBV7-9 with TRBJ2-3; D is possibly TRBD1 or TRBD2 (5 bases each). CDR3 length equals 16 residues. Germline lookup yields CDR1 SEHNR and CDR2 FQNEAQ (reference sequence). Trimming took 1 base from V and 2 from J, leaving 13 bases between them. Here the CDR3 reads CASSLVSGTPTDTQYF. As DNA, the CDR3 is TGTGCCAGCAGCTTAGTGTCAGGGACCCCCACAGATACGCAGTATTTT.

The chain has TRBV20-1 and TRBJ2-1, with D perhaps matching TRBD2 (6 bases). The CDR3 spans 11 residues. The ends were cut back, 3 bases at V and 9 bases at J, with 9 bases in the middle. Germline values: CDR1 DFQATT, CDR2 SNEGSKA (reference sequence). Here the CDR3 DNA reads TGCAGTGCTAGGGCCGGGGGTGAGCAGTTCTTC. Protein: CSARAGGEQFF.

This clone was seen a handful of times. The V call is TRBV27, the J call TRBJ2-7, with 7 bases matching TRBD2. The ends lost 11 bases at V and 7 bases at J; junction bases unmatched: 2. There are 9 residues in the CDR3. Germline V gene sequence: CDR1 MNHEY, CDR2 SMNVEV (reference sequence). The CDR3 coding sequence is TGTGCCCTCGGGGGGGAGCAGTACTTC. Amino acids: CALGGEQYF.

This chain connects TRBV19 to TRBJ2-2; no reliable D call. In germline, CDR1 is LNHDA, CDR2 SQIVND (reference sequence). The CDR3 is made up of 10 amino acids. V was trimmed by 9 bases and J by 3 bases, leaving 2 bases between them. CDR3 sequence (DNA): TGTGCCAGAGACACCGGGGAGCTGTTTTTT. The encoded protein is CARDTGELFF.

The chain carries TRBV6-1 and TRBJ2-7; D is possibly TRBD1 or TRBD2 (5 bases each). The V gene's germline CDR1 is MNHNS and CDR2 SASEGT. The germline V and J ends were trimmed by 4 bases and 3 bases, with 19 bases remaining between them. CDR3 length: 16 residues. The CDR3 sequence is CASSGHSGTSVYEQYF. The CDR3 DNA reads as TGTGCCAGCAGTGGACATTCCGGGACCTCTGTCTACGAGCAGTACTTC.

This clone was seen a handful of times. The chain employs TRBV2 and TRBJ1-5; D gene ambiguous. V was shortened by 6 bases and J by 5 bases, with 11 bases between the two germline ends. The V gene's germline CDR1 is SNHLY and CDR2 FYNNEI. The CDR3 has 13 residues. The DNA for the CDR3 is TGTGCCAGCAGGTTTGACGGCGATCAGCCCCAGCATTTT. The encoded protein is CASRFDGDQPQHF.

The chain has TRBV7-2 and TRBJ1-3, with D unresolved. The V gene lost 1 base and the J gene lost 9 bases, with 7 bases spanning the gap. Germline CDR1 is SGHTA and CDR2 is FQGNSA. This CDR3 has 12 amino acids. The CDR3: CASSLEEATIYF. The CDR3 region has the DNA TGTGCCAGCAGCTTAGAAGAGGCCACCATATATTTT.

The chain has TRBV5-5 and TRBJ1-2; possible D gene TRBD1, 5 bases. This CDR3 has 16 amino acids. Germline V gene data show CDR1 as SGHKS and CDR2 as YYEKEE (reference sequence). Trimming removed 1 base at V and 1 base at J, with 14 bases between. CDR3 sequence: CASSLLGVQDNYGYTF. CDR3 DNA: TGTGCCAGCAGCTTGTTAGGGGTCCAAGATAACTATGGCTACACCTTC.